This T cell receptor beta chain was profiled in a study of response to subunit inactivated influenza vaccine. TCRdb analysed the RT-PCR reads with MiXCR anew, one entry per CDR3 protein. The sample carries some 520,000 distinct CDR3 sequences, 16% recorded once. This CDR3 comprises 15 residues. Between the trimmed V and J ends, which lost 3 bases and 6 bases, there was a span of 17 bases. In germline, CDR1 is MGHRA, CDR2 YSYEKL. This specimen was CD4+ T cells sorted from PBMCs, taken roughly 24 months after vaccination. The chain is built from TRBV4-1 and TRBJ1-1; D is possibly TRBD1 (5 bases). The receptor comes from a man aged 50-75 years who received an inactivated influenza vaccine. CDR3 region: CASSHPVGVRSEAFF. CDR3 sequence (DNA): TGCGCCAGCAGCCACCCGGTGGGGGTTCGGTCTGAAGCTTTCTTT.